The 22 T cell receptor beta chains below were found in one sample sequenced in a study of control samples from healthy donors and cancer patients (dated by TCRdb to the early 2020s). The method behind the library was the immunoSEQ multiplex PCR assay. TCRdb holds this immuneACCESS table with in-frame rearrangements only. Some clones are missing; in checked studies, unresolved V genes explain under half, and the rest has no known cause. The sample records 65,000 to 90,000 clones, 87% of which are singletons. Of the sample, around 18% is held by the ten largest clones. What was sequenced was blood. The receptors here all came from a man aged 45-65 years in good health.

This clone is a singleton in its sample. The chain is built from TRBV12-3 or TRBV12-4 and TRBJ1-5; D call uncertain. This CDR3 is built from 13 residues. The V end lost 5 bases, the J end lost 0 bases, and 5 bases lay between the germline ends. The CDR3: CASSKGSNQPQHF. The CDR3, as DNA: TGTGCCAGCAGTAAGGGTAGCAATCAGCCCCAGCATTTT.

This chain connects TRBV13 to TRBJ2-7; D perhaps matches TRBD1 (7 bases). The germline V and J ends were trimmed by 5 bases and 4 bases, with 18 bases remaining between them. The CDR3 has 15 amino acids. Germline loops: CDR1 PRHDT, CDR2 FYEKMQ (reference sequence). The CDR3 is CASSPVGSGGYEQYF. CDR3 in DNA: TGTGCCAGCAGCCCCGTGGGGTCAGGGGGGTACGAGCAGTACTTC.

The J gene is TRBJ2-2, the V gene TRBV10-2, with 9 bases fitting TRBD2. Germline CDR1 is WSHSY and CDR2 is SAAADI. With 6 bases clipped from V and 7 bases from J, the junction kept 6 bases outside the gene matches. The CDR3 is made up of 14 amino acids. Here the CDR3 reads CASRASGEDGELFF. CDR3 sequence (DNA): TGCGCCAGCAGGGCTAGCGGGGAGGACGGGGAGCTGTTTTTT.

The V call is TRBV27, the J call TRBJ2-2; 11 bases agree with TRBD2. Germline V gene data show CDR1 as MNHEY and CDR2 as SMNVEV (reference sequence). The CDR3 loop spans 15 amino acids. Trimming cost V 6 bases and J 4 bases; bases outside gene matches: 4. The chain's CDR3 is CASRLAGGVTGELFF. Written as DNA, the CDR3 is TGTGCCAGCAGATTAGCGGGAGGGGTCACCGGGGAGCTGTTTTTT.

A few counts support this clone. The chain uses TRBV4-3 and TRBJ2-3, with TRBD2 matching over 13 bases. Germline trimming cut 4 bases from V and 0 bases from J; bases unmatched to any gene: 7. Looked up from germline, CDR1 is LGHNA and CDR2 is YSLEER. The CDR3 is made up of 18 amino acids. CDR3 nucleotides: TGCGCCAGCAGCCGGGGGACTAGCGGGATATTAAGCACAGATACGCAGTATTTT. As protein: CASSRGTSGILSTDTQYF.

J is TRBJ2-1 and V is TRBV7-2; 13 bases align to TRBD2. Trimming at V came to 5 bases and at J to 9 bases, leaving 4 bases not matched to a gene. There are 14 residues in the CDR3. In germline, CDR1 is SGHTA, CDR2 FQGNSA. CDR3 region: CASSPGTSGAEQFF. For the CDR3, the DNA is TGTGCCAGCAGCCCGGGGACTAGCGGGGCTGAGCAGTTCTTC.

This chain uses TRBV4-3 with TRBJ1-6, with TRBD1 identical over 8 bases. The V gene's germline CDR1 is LGHNA and CDR2 YSLEER. The ends lost 4 bases at V and 10 bases at J; junction bases unmatched: 6. This CDR3 contains 14 residues. CDR3 sequence reads: CASSLRDRRSPLHF. The CDR3 coding sequence is TGCGCCAGCAGCCTCCGGGACAGGAGATCACCCCTCCACTTT.

V is TRBV7-8 and J is TRBJ2-5; 11 bases agree with TRBD2. This CDR3 has 15 amino acids. Germline CDR1 reads SGHVS; CDR2 reads FQNEAQ. The trim removed 5 bases at V and 4 bases at J, leaving 6 bases unmatched. The chain's CDR3 is CASSPRLAGRETQYF. The CDR3 coding sequence is TGTGCCAGCAGCCCAAGACTAGCGGGACGAGAGACCCAGTACTTC.

This clone was picked up one time. The chain has TRBV5-6 and TRBJ2-5; D uncertain. Germline V lookup: CDR1 SGHDT, CDR2 YYEEEE. The CDR3 covers 13 residues. V lost 0 bases and J lost 3, with 6 bases in between. The CDR3 loop is CASSLGWKETQYF. The CDR3 nucleotides are TGTGCCAGCAGCTTGGGCTGGAAAGAGACCCAGTACTTC.

The chain carries TRBV19 and TRBJ2-7; D may be TRBD2 (6 bases). The CDR3 is made up of 15 amino acids. V shed 4 bases and J shed 5 bases, with 18 bases lying between them. CDR1 is LNHDA, CDR2 SQIVND, per germline (reference sequence). CDR3 nucleotides: TGTGCCAGTAGTACTTACGCGGGGCCACTGAACGAGCAGTACTTC. It specifies CASSTYAGPLNEQYF.

CDR3 loop: CASSATSGVQETQYF. The DNA for the CDR3 is TGTGCCAGCAGCGCGACTAGCGGGGTCCAAGAGACCCAGTACTTC. J is TRBJ2-5 and V is TRBV5-4; 11 bases match TRBD2. With 4 bases clipped from V and 1 base from J, the junction kept 3 bases outside the gene matches. The germline gives CDR1 SGHNT, CDR2 YYREEE (reference sequence). The CDR3 length is 15 residues. The complete variable domain, with remaining parts taken from reference TRBV5-4 and TRBJ2-5, reads ETGVTQSPTHLIKTRGQQVTLRCSSQSGHNTVSWYQQALGQGPQFIFQYYREEENGRGNFPPRFSGLQFPNYSSELNVNALELDDSALYLCASSATSGVQETQYFGPGTRLLVL.

This clone has only a few counts. The CDR3 coding sequence is TGCGCCAGCCTCACTAGCCCAAGCTCCTACAATGAGCAGTTCTTC. Translating gives CASLTSPSSYNEQFF. The chain uses TRBV10-2 and TRBJ2-1; tentative D call: TRBD2 (6 bases). CDR1 is WSHSY, CDR2 SAAADI, per germline. Deletions cut 8 bases from V and 0 bases from J, with 14 bases between. This CDR3 comprises 15 residues.

This chain joins TRBV6-5 and TRBJ1-1; D is possibly TRBD1 (5 bases). Trimming removed 9 bases at V and 4 bases at J, with 9 bases between. The CDR3 spans 11 residues. The germline V gene encodes CDR1 MNHEY and CDR2 SVGAGI. The CDR3 DNA follows: TGTGCCAGTCAGGGAATCACTGAAGCTTTCTTT. Protein sequence: CASQGITEAFF.

V is TRBV7-2 and J is TRBJ2-5; TRBD1 matches 7 bases. This CDR3 has 17 residues. Unmatched junction bases numbered 9, after V lost 2 bases and J lost 0 bases. CDR1 and CDR2 (germline): SGHTA, FQGNSA. CDR3 nucleotide sequence: TGTGCCAGCAGCTTACCAACAGGGGTCTTGTACCAAGAGACCCAGTACTTC. Its protein product is CASSLPTGVLYQETQYF.

The rearrangement links TRBV10-3 to TRBJ1-1; 9 bases fit TRBD1. The CDR3 runs 13 residues. The ends lost 4 bases at V and 10 bases at J; junction bases unmatched: 7. CDR1 ENHRY and CDR2 SYGVKD come from the germline V gene. CDR3 protein: CAISAGQGGGAFF. For the CDR3, the DNA is TGTGCCATCAGTGCGGGACAGGGCGGGGGAGCTTTCTTT.

The gene calls are TRBV25-1 and TRBJ2-1; the match to TRBD2 covers 7 bases. This CDR3 contains 16 residues. V shed 1 base, J shed 9 bases, and the junction held 12 bases outside the gene matches. Germline CDR1 and CDR2: MGHDK and SYGVNS. The CDR3 DNA is TGTGCCAGCAGTGAATCGGGGAGGGGAGAGTACGGTGAGCAGTTCTTC. This sequence encodes CASSESGRGEYGEQFF.

The chain has TRBV2 and TRBJ2-7, with 10 bases lining up with TRBD2. The V gene end was trimmed by 6 bases and the J gene end by 3 bases; junction bases not matched to a gene: 8. This CDR3 is 15 amino acids long. Germline V lookup: CDR1 SNHLY, CDR2 FYNNEI. The CDR3 sequence is CASSATSGIFYEQYF. The DNA for the CDR3 is TGTGCCAGCAGCGCCACTAGCGGGATATTCTACGAGCAGTACTTC.

This sequence joins TRBV5-6 and TRBJ2-7, with D uncertain. The V and J ends lost 1 base and 1 base respectively, with 15 bases between them. The length of the CDR3 is 16 residues. CDR1 and CDR2 (germline): SGHDT, YYEEEE. The CDR3 nucleotides are TGTGCCAGCAGCTTGATAATGGAATCCCATTCCTACGAGCAGTACTTC. It is translated as CASSLIMESHSYEQYF.

The V call is TRBV29-1, the J call TRBJ1-1; 11 nucleotides match TRBD1. Germline assignment: CDR1 SQVTM and CDR2 ANQGSEA. V lost 7 bases and J lost 4; bases outside the gene matches: 5. CDR3 length: 13 residues. CDR3 region: CSAGQGAGTEAFF. For the CDR3, the DNA is TGCAGCGCCGGACAGGGGGCGGGCACTGAAGCTTTCTTT. Supplemented by reference TRBV29-1 and TRBJ1-1, the full variable domain reads SAVISQKPSRDICQRGTSLTIQCQVDSQVTMMFWYRQQPGQSLTLIATANQGSEATYESGFVIDKFPISRPNLTFSTLTVSNMSPEDSSIYLCSAGQGAGTEAFFGQGTRLTVV.

A note on this clone: Other DNA sequences within the sample encode an identical CDR3. This chain links TRBV29-1 with TRBJ1-1, with 7 bases aligning to TRBD1. The length of the CDR3 is 12 residues. V dropped 6 bases and J dropped 4; count of bases not matched to a gene: 5. Germline V gene data show CDR1 as SQVTM and CDR2 as ANQGSEA. The CDR3 loop reads CSVGSGGTEAFF. The CDR3 DNA is TGCAGCGTCGGGTCAGGGGGCACTGAAGCTTTCTTT.

This chain connects TRBV6-2 or TRBV6-3 to TRBJ1-5, with D perhaps TRBD1 (5 bases). With 2 bases removed from V and 5 bases from J, the gap between germline ends came to 10 bases. The germline CDR1 and CDR2 sequences are MNHEY and SVGEGT. The CDR3 length is 14 residues. The CDR3 coding sequence is TGTGCCAGCAGTTACCCGAGGGGTGATCAGCCCCAGCATTTT. The encoded protein is CASSYPRGDQPQHF.

The chain employs TRBV7-2 and TRBJ2-1, with 11 bases aligning to TRBD2. J was trimmed by 7 bases and V by 0 bases; bases with no gene match: 14. The germline V gene has CDR1 SGHTA and CDR2 FQGNSA. There are 19 residues in the CDR3. As DNA, the CDR3 is TGTGCCAGCAGCTTAGCGATTCTGATAGCGGGGGGGCATGGGAATGAGCAGTTCTTC. This sequence encodes CASSLAILIAGGHGNEQFF.